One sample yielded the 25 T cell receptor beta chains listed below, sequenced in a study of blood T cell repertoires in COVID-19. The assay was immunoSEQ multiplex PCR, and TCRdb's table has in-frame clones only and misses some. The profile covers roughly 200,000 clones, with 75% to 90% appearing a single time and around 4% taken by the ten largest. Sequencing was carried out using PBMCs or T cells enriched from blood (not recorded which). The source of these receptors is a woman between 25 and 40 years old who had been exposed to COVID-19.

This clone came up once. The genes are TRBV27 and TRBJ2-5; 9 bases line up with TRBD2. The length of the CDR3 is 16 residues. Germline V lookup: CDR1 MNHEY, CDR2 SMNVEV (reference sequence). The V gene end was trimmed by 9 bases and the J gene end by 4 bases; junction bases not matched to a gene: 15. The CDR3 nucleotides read TGTGCCAGTAACCCATCCCTAGCGGGGAGGAGAGAGACCCAGTACTTC. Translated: CASNPSLAGRRETQYF.

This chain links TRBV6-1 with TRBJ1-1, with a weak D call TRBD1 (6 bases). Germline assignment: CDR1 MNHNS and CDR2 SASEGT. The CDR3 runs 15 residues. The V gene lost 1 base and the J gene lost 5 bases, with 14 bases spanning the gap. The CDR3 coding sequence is TGTGCCAGCAGTGAAGTGGCAGGGGAATGGACTGAAGCTTTCTTT. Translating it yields CASSEVAGEWTEAFF.

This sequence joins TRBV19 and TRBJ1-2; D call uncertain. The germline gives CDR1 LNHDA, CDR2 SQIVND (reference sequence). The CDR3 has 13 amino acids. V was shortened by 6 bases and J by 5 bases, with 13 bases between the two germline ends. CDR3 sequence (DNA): TGTGCCAGTAGAAACGGGGTCGGGTATGGCTACACCTTC. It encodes CASRNGVGYGYTF.

DNA for the CDR3: TGCGCCAGCAGCCAAGACAAGGGACACCAGAACACTGAAGCTTTCTTT. Protein sequence: CASSQDKGHQNTEAFF. This chain joins TRBV4-1 and TRBJ1-1, with D possibly TRBD1 on 6 matching bases. The germline gives CDR1 MGHRA, CDR2 YSYEKL. With 0 bases removed from V and 1 base from J, the gap between germline ends came to 12 bases. This CDR3 has 16 amino acids.

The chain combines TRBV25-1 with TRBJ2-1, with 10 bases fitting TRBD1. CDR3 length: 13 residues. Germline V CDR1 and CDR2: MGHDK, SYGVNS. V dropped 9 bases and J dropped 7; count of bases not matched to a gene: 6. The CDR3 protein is CASDRGPGNEQFF. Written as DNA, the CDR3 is TGTGCCAGTGACAGGGGGCCCGGGAATGAGCAGTTCTTC.

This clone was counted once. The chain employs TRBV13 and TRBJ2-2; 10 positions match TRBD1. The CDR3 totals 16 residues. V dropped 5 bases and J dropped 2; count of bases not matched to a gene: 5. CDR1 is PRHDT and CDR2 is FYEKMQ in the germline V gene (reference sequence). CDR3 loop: CASSDDRGLNTGELFF. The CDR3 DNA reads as TGTGCCAGCAGCGACGACAGGGGGCTAAACACCGGGGAGCTGTTTTTT. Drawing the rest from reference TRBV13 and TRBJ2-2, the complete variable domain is AAGVIQSPRHLIKEKRETATLKCYPIPRHDTVYWYQQGPGQDPQFLISFYEKMQSDKGSIPDRFSAQQFSDYHSELNMSSLELGDSALYFCASSDDRGLNTGELFFGEGSRLTVL.

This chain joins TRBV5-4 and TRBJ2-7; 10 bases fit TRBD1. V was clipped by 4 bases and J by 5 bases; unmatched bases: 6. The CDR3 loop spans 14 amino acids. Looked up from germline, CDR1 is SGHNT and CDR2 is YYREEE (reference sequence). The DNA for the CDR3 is TGTGCCAGCAGCGCCGGGACAGGGGCCCACGAGCAGTACTTC. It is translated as CASSAGTGAHEQYF.

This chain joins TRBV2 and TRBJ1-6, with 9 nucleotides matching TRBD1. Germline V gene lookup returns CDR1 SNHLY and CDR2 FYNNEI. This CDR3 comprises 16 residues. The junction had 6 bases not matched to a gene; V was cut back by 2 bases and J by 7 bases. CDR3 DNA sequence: TGTGCCAGCAGTGAACTCGGACAGGGGACGAATTCACCCCTCCACTTT. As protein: CASSELGQGTNSPLHF.

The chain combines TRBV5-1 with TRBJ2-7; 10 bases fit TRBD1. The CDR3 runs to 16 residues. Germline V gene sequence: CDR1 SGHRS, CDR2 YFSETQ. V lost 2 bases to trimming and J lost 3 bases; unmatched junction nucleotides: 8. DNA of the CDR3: TGCGCCAGCAGCTTCACAAGGGACAGGGGAAACTACGAGCAGTACTTC. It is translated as CASSFTRDRGNYEQYF.

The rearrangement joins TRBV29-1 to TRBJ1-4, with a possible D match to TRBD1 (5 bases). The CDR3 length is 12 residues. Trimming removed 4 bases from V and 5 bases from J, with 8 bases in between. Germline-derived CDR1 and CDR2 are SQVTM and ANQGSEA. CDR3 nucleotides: TGCAGCGTTGGGACACTCAATGAAAAACTGTTTTTT. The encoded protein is CSVGTLNEKLFF.

The CDR3 is CSAEIGNTIYF. CDR3 sequence (DNA): TGCAGTGCTGAGATAGGAAACACCATATATTTT. This chain links TRBV20-1 with TRBJ1-3; D not resolved. Germline V gene sequence: CDR1 DFQATT, CDR2 SNEGSKA (reference sequence). With 5 bases removed from V and 4 bases from J, the gap between germline ends came to 6 bases. The CDR3 extends over 11 amino acids.

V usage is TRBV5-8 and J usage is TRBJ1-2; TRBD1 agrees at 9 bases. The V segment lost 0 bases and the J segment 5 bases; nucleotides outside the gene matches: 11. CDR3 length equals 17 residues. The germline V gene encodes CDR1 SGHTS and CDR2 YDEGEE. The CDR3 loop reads CASSLGWPGQGLYGYTF. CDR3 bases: TGTGCCAGCAGCTTGGGTTGGCCGGGACAGGGACTATATGGCTACACCTTC.

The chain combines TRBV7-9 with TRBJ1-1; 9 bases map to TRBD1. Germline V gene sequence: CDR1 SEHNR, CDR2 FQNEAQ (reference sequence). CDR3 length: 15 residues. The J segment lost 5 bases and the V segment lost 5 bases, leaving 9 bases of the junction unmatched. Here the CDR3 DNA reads TGTGCCAGCAGCGAAACAGGGGGCTTTAGTACTGAAGCTTTCTTT. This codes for CASSETGGFSTEAFF.

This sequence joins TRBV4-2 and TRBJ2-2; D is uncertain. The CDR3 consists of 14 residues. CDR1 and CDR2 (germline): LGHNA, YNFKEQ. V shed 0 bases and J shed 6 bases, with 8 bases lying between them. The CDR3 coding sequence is TGTGCCAGCAGCCAAGATTGGCCCTCCGGGGAGCTGTTTTTT. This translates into CASSQDWPSGELFF.

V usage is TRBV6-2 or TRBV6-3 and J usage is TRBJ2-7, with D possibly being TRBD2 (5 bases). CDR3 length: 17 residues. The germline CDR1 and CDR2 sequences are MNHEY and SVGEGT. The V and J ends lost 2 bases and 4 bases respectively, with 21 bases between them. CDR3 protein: CASSYRVEAITDYEQYF. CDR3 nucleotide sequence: TGTGCCAGCAGTTACCGCGTGGAGGCCATAACGGATTACGAGCAGTACTTC.

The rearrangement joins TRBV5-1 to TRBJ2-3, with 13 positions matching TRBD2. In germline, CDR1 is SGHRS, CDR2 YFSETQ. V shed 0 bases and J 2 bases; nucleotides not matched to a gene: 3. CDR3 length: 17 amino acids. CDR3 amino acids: CASSLGTSGGSTDTQYF. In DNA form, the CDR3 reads TGCGCCAGCAGCTTGGGGACTAGCGGGGGCTCCACAGATACGCAGTATTTT.

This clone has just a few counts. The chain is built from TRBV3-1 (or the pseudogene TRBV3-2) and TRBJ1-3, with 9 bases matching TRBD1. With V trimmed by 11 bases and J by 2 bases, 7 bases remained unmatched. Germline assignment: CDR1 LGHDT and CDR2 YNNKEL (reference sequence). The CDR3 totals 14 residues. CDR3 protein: CAVSGDRAGNTIYF. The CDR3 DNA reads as TGTGCCGTTTCTGGGGACAGGGCTGGAAACACCATATATTTT.

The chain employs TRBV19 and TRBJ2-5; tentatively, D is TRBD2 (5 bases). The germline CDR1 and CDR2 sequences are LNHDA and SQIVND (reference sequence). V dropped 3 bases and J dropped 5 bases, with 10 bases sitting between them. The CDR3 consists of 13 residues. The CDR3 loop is CASSITSWETQYF. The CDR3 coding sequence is TGTGCCAGTAGTATTACTAGTTGGGAGACCCAGTACTTC.

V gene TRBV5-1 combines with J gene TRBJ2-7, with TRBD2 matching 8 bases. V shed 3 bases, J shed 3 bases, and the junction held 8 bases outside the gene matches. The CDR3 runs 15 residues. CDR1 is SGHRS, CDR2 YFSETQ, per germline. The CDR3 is CASSSSGGQYYEQYF. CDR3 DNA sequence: TGCGCCAGCAGCTCAAGCGGGGGCCAATACTACGAGCAGTACTTC.

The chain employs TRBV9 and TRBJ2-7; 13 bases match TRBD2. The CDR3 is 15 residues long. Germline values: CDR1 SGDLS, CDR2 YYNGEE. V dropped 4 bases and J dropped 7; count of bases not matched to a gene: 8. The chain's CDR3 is CASSPRGGLAGEQYF. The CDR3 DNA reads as TGTGCCAGCAGCCCCCGAGGGGGACTAGCGGGGGAGCAGTACTTC.

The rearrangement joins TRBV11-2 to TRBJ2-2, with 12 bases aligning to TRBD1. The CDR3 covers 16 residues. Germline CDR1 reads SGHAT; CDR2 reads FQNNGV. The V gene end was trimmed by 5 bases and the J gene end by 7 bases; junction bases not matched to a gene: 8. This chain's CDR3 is CASSRPGQGASGELFF. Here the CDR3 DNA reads TGTGCCAGCAGCAGACCGGGACAGGGGGCGAGCGGGGAGCTGTTTTTT. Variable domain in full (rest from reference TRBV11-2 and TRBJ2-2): EAGVAQSPRYKIIEKRQSVAFWCNPISGHATLYWYQQILGQGPKLLIQFQNNGVVDDSQLPKDRFSAERLKGVDSTLKIQPAKLEDSAVYLCASSRPGQGASGELFFGEGSRLTVL.

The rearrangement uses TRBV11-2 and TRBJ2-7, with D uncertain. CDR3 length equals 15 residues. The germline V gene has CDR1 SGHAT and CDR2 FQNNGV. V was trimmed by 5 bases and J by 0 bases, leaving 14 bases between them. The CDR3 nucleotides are TGTGCCAGCAGCCGTCAGGTGGGTCCCTCCTACGAGCAGTACTTC. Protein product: CASSRQVGPSYEQYF.

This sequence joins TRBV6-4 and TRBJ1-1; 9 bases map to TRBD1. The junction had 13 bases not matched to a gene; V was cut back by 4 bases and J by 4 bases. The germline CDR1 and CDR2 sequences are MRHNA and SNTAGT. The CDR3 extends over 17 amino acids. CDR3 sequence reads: CASSVVWWRQGGTEAFF. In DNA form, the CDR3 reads TGTGCCAGCAGTGTGGTTTGGTGGCGACAGGGGGGCACTGAAGCTTTCTTT.

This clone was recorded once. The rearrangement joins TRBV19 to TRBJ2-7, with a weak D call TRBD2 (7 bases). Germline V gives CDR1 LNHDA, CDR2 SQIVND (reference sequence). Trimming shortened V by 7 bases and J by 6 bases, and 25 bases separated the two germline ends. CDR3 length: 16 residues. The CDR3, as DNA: TGTGCCAGTACTAAGACGGGGGGCGCGGGGATGAGCGAGCAGTACTTC. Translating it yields CASTKTGGAGMSEQYF.

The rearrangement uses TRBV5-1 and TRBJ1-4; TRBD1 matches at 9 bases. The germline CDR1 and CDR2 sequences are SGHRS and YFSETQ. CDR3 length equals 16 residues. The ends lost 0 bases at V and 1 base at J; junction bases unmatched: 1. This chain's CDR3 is CASSLATGGTNEKLFF. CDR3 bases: TGCGCCAGCAGCTTGGCGACAGGGGGAACTAATGAAAAACTGTTTTTT.